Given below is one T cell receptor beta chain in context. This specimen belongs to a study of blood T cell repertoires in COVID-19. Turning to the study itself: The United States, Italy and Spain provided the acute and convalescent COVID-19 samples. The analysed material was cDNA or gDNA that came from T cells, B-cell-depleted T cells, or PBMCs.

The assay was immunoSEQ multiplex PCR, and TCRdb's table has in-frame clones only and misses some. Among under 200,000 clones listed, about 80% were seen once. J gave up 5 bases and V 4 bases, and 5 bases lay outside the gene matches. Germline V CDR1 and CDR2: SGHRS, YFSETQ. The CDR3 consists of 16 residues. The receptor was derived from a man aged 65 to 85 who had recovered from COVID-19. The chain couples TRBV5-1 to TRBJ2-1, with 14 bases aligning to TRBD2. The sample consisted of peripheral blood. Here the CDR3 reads CASSTGTSGRNNEQFF. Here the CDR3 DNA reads TGCGCCAGCAGCACCGGGACTAGCGGGAGAAACAATGAGCAGTTCTTC.